A selection of T cell receptor beta chains follows, all from one sample in a study of long-term antiretroviral therapy in people with HIV. The data were produced by immunoSEQ multiplex PCR, yet TCRdb's version contains in-frame clones alone and is incomplete. The profile shows about 28,000 clones, roughly 89% of them singletons. Sample: unsorted PBMCs, taken 0.4 years after starting antiretroviral therapy. All receptors derive from a man aged 18 to 35 with HIV. Both conserved end residues are part of each CDR3. D genes are given only for firm matches. A row's size may be missing; if present it is once, few, many or a size class.

v_call	clone_size	j_call	d_call	cdr3_nt	cdr3_aa
TRBV9	NA	TRBJ2-7	TRBD1	TGTGCCAGCAGCCCCCTGGGACAGGCTCTTTACGAGCAGTACTTC	CASSPLGQALYEQYF
TRBV14	NA	TRBJ2-1	NA	TGTGCCAGCAGCCAAGTAGTAAGCTCCTACAATGAGCAGTTCTTC	CASSQVVSSYNEQFF
TRBV6-5	NA	TRBJ2-7	NA	TGTGCCAGCAGTTACTCGGAAAGCTACGAGCAGTACTTC	CASSYSESYEQYF
TRBV19	once	TRBJ1-3	NA	TGTGCCAGTAGTATCCGGGCAACTGGAAACACCATATATTTT	CASSIRATGNTIYF
TRBV28	once	TRBJ1-4	TRBD1	TGTGCCAGCAGTTTGAACAGGGGCGATGAAAAACTGTTTTTT	CASSLNRGDEKLFF
TRBV4-3	NA	TRBJ2-7	NA	TGCGCCAGCAGCCAAGGACGCGGCGAGCAGTACTTC	CASSQGRGEQYF
TRBV19	NA	TRBJ2-1	NA	TGTGCCAGTAGTAAGATGACCGTTGGTGAGCAGTTCTTC	CASSKMTVGEQFF
TRBV19	NA	TRBJ2-2	NA	TGTGCCAGTAGTATCACGGCAACCTACACCGGGGAGCTGTTTTTT	CASSITATYTGELFF
TRBV27	NA	TRBJ2-7	TRBD2	TGTGCCAGCAGCTCGGGAGGAACCTACGAGCAGTACTTC	CASSSGGTYEQYF
TRBV5-1	NA	TRBJ2-1	NA	TGCGCCAGCAGCTTCCACAGGAGCTCCTACAATGAGCAGTTCTTC	CASSFHRSSYNEQFF
TRBV11-2	few	TRBJ1-6	NA	TGTGCCAGCAGCTTAGCAGGGGTTTCACCCCTCCACTTT	CASSLAGVSPLHF
TRBV5-6	once	TRBJ1-1	NA	TGTGCCAGCAGCTTGGACCAAGGGGGCACTGAAGCTTTCTTT	CASSLDQGGTEAFF
TRBV9	NA	TRBJ2-7	TRBD1	TGTGCCAGTGGACAGGGCGCCTACGAGCAGTACTTC	CASGQGAYEQYF
TRBV6-5	NA	TRBJ2-1	NA	TGTGCCAGCAGTTACGAGGCAGGGAGGAGCAATGAGCAGTTCTTC	CASSYEAGRSNEQFF
TRBV4-1	NA	TRBJ2-7	NA	TGCGCCAGCAGCCCCCGGGACGAAGGACCTTACGAGCAGTACTTC	CASSPRDEGPYEQYF
TRBV25-1	NA	TRBJ2-7	NA	TGTGCCAGCAGTTCCGGGTCCCAAGGCCACGAGCAGTACTTC	CASSSGSQGHEQYF
TRBV5-1	NA	TRBJ2-3	NA	TGCGCCAGCAGCCCAGGGCCTACCCCAGATACGCAGTATTTT	CASSPGPTPDTQYF
TRBV11-2	NA	TRBJ1-4	NA	TGTGCCAGCAGGAGGGGAGGCGCAACTAATGAAAAACTGTTTTTT	CASRRGGATNEKLFF
TRBV27	NA	TRBJ2-7	NA	TGTGCCAGCAGGGAACGTCCGGGACCGTGGAGGGAGCAGTACTTC	CASRERPGPWREQYF
TRBV5-4	NA	TRBJ2-2	NA	TGTGCCAGCAGCTTGGGGGGGCAGGGGGAGCTGTTTTTT	CASSLGGQGELFF
TRBV18	NA	TRBJ1-2	NA	TGTGCCAGCTCACCACCGACAGACTATGGCTACACCTTC	CASSPPTDYGYTF
TRBV7-2	NA	TRBJ2-2	TRBD1	TGTGCCAGCAGCTTACCCGACAGGGGGCGGACCGGGGAGCTGTTTTTT	CASSLPDRGRTGELFF
TRBV7-9	NA	TRBJ2-1	NA	TGTGCCAGCAGCTTAAATCAGGCGCCCGGGGAGCAGTTCTTC	CASSLNQAPGEQFF
TRBV27	few	TRBJ2-7	NA	TGTGCCTCGCGCGCCAGGGCTGAATCGTACGAGCAGTACTTC	CASRARAESYEQYF
TRBV27	NA	TRBJ2-1	NA	TGTGCCAGCAGTTTATCGGTAGCGCGGGAGCAGTTCTTC	CASSLSVAREQFF
TRBV5-6	once	TRBJ2-5	TRBD2	TGTGCCAGTTCGCGGGGGACCAAAGAGACCCAGTACTTC	CASSRGTKETQYF
TRBV6-6	NA	TRBJ1-1	NA	TGTGCCGTACGGACGAACACTGAAGCTTTCTTT	CAVRTNTEAFF
TRBV7-7	NA	TRBJ2-5	NA	TGTGCCAGCAGCTTACTCAGCCGGGATCAAGAGACCCAGTACTTC	CASSLLSRDQETQYF
TRBV7-9	NA	TRBJ2-5	NA	TGTGCCAGCAGCCATCGACAGATCCAAGAGACCCAGTACTTC	CASSHRQIQETQYF
TRBV7-9	NA	TRBJ2-2	NA	TGTGCCAGCAGCCGCCAGTTGAGGACCGCTGCGGCCGGACTCGGGGAGCTGTTTTTT	CASSRQLRTAAAGLGELFF
TRBV6-1	NA	TRBJ2-7	TRBD2	TGTGCCAGCAAGACCTCGGGCGGGAGCTCCTACGAGCAGTACTTC	CASKTSGGSSYEQYF
TRBV27	few	TRBJ2-7	NA	TGTGCCAGCAGCGAAGGGGGTCTCGAGCAGTACTTC	CASSEGGLEQYF
TRBV19	NA	TRBJ1-1	TRBD1	TGTGCCAGTAGTCCTTCGACAGGGGAATTCACTGAAGCTTTCTTT	CASSPSTGEFTEAFF
TRBV4-3	once	TRBJ2-3	NA	TGCGCCAGCAGCCCCTTTGCCACCGGGGCAGATACGCAGTATTTT	CASSPFATGADTQYF
TRBV6-5	NA	TRBJ1-4	NA	TGTGCCAGCAGTTATAAATGGGGGGTGACTAATGAAAAACTGTTTTTT	CASSYKWGVTNEKLFF
TRBV19	NA	TRBJ1-2	NA	TGTGCCAGTAGTATTAGTCCAGGGAACTATGGCTACACCTTC	CASSISPGNYGYTF
TRBV29-1	NA	TRBJ2-2	NA	TGCAGCGTTCAAGAACCGGGGGACCCGAACACCGGGGAGCTGTTTTTT	CSVQEPGDPNTGELFF
TRBV5-4	NA	TRBJ2-5	TRBD2	TGTGCCAGCAGCTTCGGACTAGCGGGAGGGCCGGTTGGGGAGACCCAGTACTTC	CASSFGLAGGPVGETQYF
TRBV7-6	NA	TRBJ2-5	NA	TGTGCCAGCAGCCACAGGGTTGGGGAGACCCAGTACTTC	CASSHRVGETQYF
TRBV6-1	NA	TRBJ1-2	TRBD1	TGTGCCAGCAGTGAAGCCGGGACAGGTCCCTATGGCTACACCTTC	CASSEAGTGPYGYTF
TRBV18	NA	TRBJ1-1	NA	TGTGCCAGCTCACTGAATTCCGGGACGGTCCTGAACACTGAAGCTTTCTTT	CASSLNSGTVLNTEAFF
TRBV27	NA	TRBJ2-7	NA	TGTGCCAGCAGTTTCAACAGTTACTACGAGCAGTACTTC	CASSFNSYYEQYF
TRBV28	NA	TRBJ2-2	NA	TGTGCCAGCAGTTTCAACCAGGACTTGCCATCCGGGGAGCTGTTTTTT	CASSFNQDLPSGELFF
TRBV19	NA	TRBJ2-1	TRBD2	TGTGCCAGTAGTACGGGACTAGCGGGAGGTGGGACCTACAATGAGCAGTTCTTC	CASSTGLAGGGTYNEQFF
TRBV5-1	few	TRBJ2-3	TRBD2	TGCGCCAGCAGCTTGCGGCTAGCGGATTCAGATACGCAGTATTTT	CASSLRLADSDTQYF
TRBV27	once	TRBJ1-1	TRBD1	TGTGCCAGCAGTCGCAGGGGGCAGAACACTGAAGCTTTCTTT	CASSRRGQNTEAFF
TRBV27	NA	TRBJ1-3	NA	TGTGCCAGCAGTTTGACAGGCAGGCCTTACTCTGGAAACACCATATATTTT	CASSLTGRPYSGNTIYF
TRBV4-1	NA	TRBJ1-2	NA	TGCGCCAGCAGCCAATTCGCGGGGGGCCTCTATGGCTACACCTTC	CASSQFAGGLYGYTF
TRBV10-2	NA	TRBJ1-1	NA	TGCGCCAGCAGGGGGGGCGCGGCTGAAGCTTTCTTT	CASRGGAAEAFF
TRBV9	NA	TRBJ1-1	NA	TGTGCCAGCAGCGTAGATAAGGGCACTGAAGCTTTCTTT	CASSVDKGTEAFF
TRBV18	NA	TRBJ1-1	NA	TGTGCCAGCTCACCATTGACAGCGCCAAACACTGAAGCTTTCTTT	CASSPLTAPNTEAFF
TRBV5-1	NA	TRBJ1-5	NA	TGCGCCAGCAGCCTAACAGTTGGTCAGCCCCAGCATTTT	CASSLTVGQPQHF
TRBV4-1	NA	TRBJ2-3	NA	TGCGCCAGCAGCCAAAGCACAGATACGCAGTATTTT	CASSQSTDTQYF
TRBV5-4	NA	TRBJ2-1	NA	TGTGCCAGCAGCTTGGGCCCAGCAAATGAGCAGTTCTTC	CASSLGPANEQFF
TRBV13	once	TRBJ1-4	NA	TGTGCCAGCAGCTCCAGGGACTCAACTAATGAAAAACTGTTTTTT	CASSSRDSTNEKLFF
TRBV5-1	NA	TRBJ1-2	NA	TGCGCCAGCAGCTTTGGGGGCAGGGAGAGCTATGGCTACACCTTC	CASSFGGRESYGYTF
TRBV5-4	few	TRBJ2-2	NA	TGTGCCAGCAGCTTGCTAGGGGGTACCGGGGAGCTGTTTTTT	CASSLLGGTGELFF
TRBV27	NA	TRBJ2-7	NA	TGTGCCAGCAGTCCTAGCTGGTCCTACGAGCAGTACTTC	CASSPSWSYEQYF
TRBV6-5	NA	TRBJ1-1	TRBD1	TGTGCCAGCAGCAACTTAGGACAGGCCAATGAAGCTTTCTTT	CASSNLGQANEAFF
TRBV5-4	NA	TRBJ1-4	NA	TGTGCCAGCAGCTTGGGAGGATTGGGCGAAAAACTGTTTTTT	CASSLGGLGEKLFF